The source of this TCR beta chain is a study of regulatory T cells in long-lasting Graves disease (dated by TCRdb to the early 2020s). Turning to the overall study: Persistent Graves' disease was defined as antithyroid drug treatment for over 5 years with persistently positive TSH receptor autoantibodies. Persistent Graves' disease patients were compared with newly diagnosed Graves' disease patients by peripheral blood TCR sequencing and RNA sequencing. On average, persistent Graves' disease patients in the clinical cohort had been on antithyroid drugs for approximately ten years. A total of 33 samples underwent TCR sequencing, from around 13 patients with persistent Graves' disease and roughly 20 patients with newly diagnosed Graves' disease. The study took place in China and was registered as a clinical trial.

The library relied on multiplex PCR. Sequencing took place on an Illumina HiSeq 4000. iRepertoire HTBI primers and Arm-PCR amplification of CDR3 regions were used to construct TCR beta libraries. Gel purification was performed on PCR products prior to sequencing. The paper's processing steps were these. Gene usage analysis of CDR3 amino acid clonotypes relied on the roughly 64 TRBV and about 15 TRBJ segments identified across samples. Filtered high-quality paired reads were merged into contigs using COPE and FqMerger. Contigs were aligned with BLAST to IMGT TRBV, TRBD and TRBJ reference genes, and CDR3 was defined per IMGT. Any clonotype with a frequency above 0.1% was classified as a highly expanded clone. Repertoire diversity was measured by Shannon entropy, and V-J evenness by the Gini coefficient. Public clonotypes were defined as clonotypes shared by more than one individual. The public reads were reanalyzed by TCRdb: fastp trimming at Q25, MiXCR alignment, in-frame beta chains only. Identical CDR3 protein sequences are pooled into one entry, listed with their most common genes and DNA. The V and J calls here are based on TCRdb, not the publication. In all, the sample holds around 450,000 distinct CDR3 sequences, and under 25% of those were seen once. Together, the top ten hold roughly 7% of the sample.

The sample's time point label, in plain terms: persistent/refractory GD, antithyroid drugs over 5 years with positive TRAb. For both TCR sequencing and RNA sequencing, RNA was extracted from PBMCs in TRIzol. Graves' disease was diagnosed according to American Thyroid Association guidelines. Patients were recruited from an endocrinology department in Xi'an, China. From each patient, approximately 10 milliliters of peripheral blood was collected into an EDTA anticoagulant tube. Ficoll Paque Plus density gradient separation was used to isolate PBMCs, and no further T cell sorting was performed. An Agilent 2100 Bioanalyzer and agarose gel were used to check RNA quality, and a NanoDrop 2000 was used to measure RNA concentration. The junction carries 12 bases between V and J, which are trimmed by 3 bases and 6 bases respectively. The CDR3 contains 14 residues, cysteine and phenylalanine counted. Only the CDR3 region is kept as DNA, spanning 42 bases read in frame from base 1. The CDR1 and CDR2 encoded by the germline V gene (reference sequence) are SGHNT and YYREEE.

Overall results and qualifications from the work: TRBV28, TRBJ1-2 and TRBJ2-5 were preferentially used in persistent disease, while TRBV20-1 and TRBJ2-1 were favored in newly diagnosed disease. The authors noted that the small sample size was a limitation that may lower accuracy. Patients with persistent disease shared more public clonotypes (under 3,000) than newly diagnosed patients did (around 1,000). Peripheral blood alone was examined, since thyroid tissue, which constituted the primary lesion, could not be accessed. Only the TCR beta chain was sequenced and analyzed. Lower TCR Shannon entropy and fewer highly expanded clones were observed in persistent Graves' disease patients than in newly diagnosed patients, which suggested clonal expansion.

About this clonotype itself: Its antigen is still unknown. No clone much larger than this one lies a single base away; base qualities are absent.

The chain couples TRBV5-4 to TRBJ2-2, with TRBD2 as a weak D call on 7 bases. Sample: peripheral blood mononuclear cells (PBMCs), taken when the disease was refractory, from a patient treated with antithyroid drugs. The sequence derives from a female donor with Graves disease. The bases read TGTGCCAGCAGCTCCCGGGGGGCCCCCGGGGAGCTGTTTTTT. It specifies CASSSRGAPGELFF.